This is a list of T cell receptor beta chains from one sample in a study of neoadjuvant nivolumab and ipilimumab in lung cancer. Measured with immunoSEQ multiplex PCR; TCRdb has only the in-frame clones, and not every one. Of tens of thousands of clones detected, about 83% appear once; the ten largest clones hold about 5.5%. The input for sequencing was tumor tissue, taken after neoadjuvant nivolumab, alone or with ipilimumab, at or shortly before surgery. The receptors stem from an adult with non-small cell lung cancer. Each CDR3 is given with its conserved first and last residue. A D gene is named only where the DNA matches it firmly. Expanded clones get a size class; other rows say once, few or many, or leave the size out.

abundance: .; v_gene: TRBV7-2; d_gene: TRBD1; j_gene: TRBJ2-7; CDR3nt: TGTGCCAGCAGCTCTCCGGGACAGATCCTAAGGGACGAGCAGTACTTC; CDR3aa: CASSSPGQILRDEQYF
abundance: .; v_gene: TRBV2; d_gene: .; j_gene: TRBJ2-2; CDR3nt: TGTGCCAGCAGTGGAGACCGGAACACCGGGGAGCTGTTTTTT; CDR3aa: CASSGDRNTGELFF
abundance: few; v_gene: TRBV6-1; d_gene: .; j_gene: TRBJ1-6; CDR3nt: TGTGCCAGCAGTGCGGGTCTCCCGGGAGATTCACCCCTCCACTTT; CDR3aa: CASSAGLPGDSPLHF
abundance: .; v_gene: TRBV2; d_gene: .; j_gene: TRBJ2-7; CDR3nt: TGTGCCAGCAGTGAAGTGGGGGTGAGCTACGAGCAGTACTTC; CDR3aa: CASSEVGVSYEQYF
abundance: .; v_gene: TRBV5-6; d_gene: TRBD2; j_gene: TRBJ2-1; CDR3nt: TGTGCCAGCAGCTTGCCCATGGGACTAGCGGGAGGAGATGAGCAGTTCTTC; CDR3aa: CASSLPMGLAGGDEQFF
abundance: .; v_gene: TRBV5-5; d_gene: .; j_gene: TRBJ1-2; CDR3nt: TGTGCCAGCAGCTTGGCGGAGGGGGCTAACTATGGCTACACCTTC; CDR3aa: CASSLAEGANYGYTF
abundance: .; v_gene: TRBV19; d_gene: .; j_gene: TRBJ1-5; CDR3nt: TGTGCCAGTGAACCGGGCCTTTATAGCAATCAGCCCCAGCATTTT; CDR3aa: CASEPGLYSNQPQHF
abundance: .; v_gene: TRBV5-1; d_gene: TRBD1; j_gene: TRBJ1-1; CDR3nt: TGCGCCAGCAGCAGGGACAGGGGCCCTGAAGCTTTCTTT; CDR3aa: CASSRDRGPEAFF
abundance: .; v_gene: TRBV18; d_gene: TRBD1; j_gene: TRBJ2-7; CDR3nt: TGTGCCAGCTCCCAGGGGGACCTTAGGGAGCAGTACTTC; CDR3aa: CASSQGDLREQYF
abundance: .; v_gene: TRBV30; d_gene: .; j_gene: TRBJ1-2; CDR3nt: TGTGCCTGGAGGTACGGACCTACTAACTATGGCTACACCTTC; CDR3aa: CAWRYGPTNYGYTF
abundance: .; v_gene: TRBV29-1; d_gene: .; j_gene: TRBJ2-3; CDR3nt: TGCAGCGTTGAAGATTTACTGGTAGCAGATACGCAGTATTTT; CDR3aa: CSVEDLLVADTQYF